This T cell receptor (beta chain) came from a study of cytomegalovirus exposure and HLA in healthy donors. With 60 Vbeta and 13 Jbeta primers, the PCR was carried out. Sequencing was performed with immunoSEQ multiplex PCR; in TCRdb, only in-frame clones are kept and a portion is missing. The sample records 150,000 to 250,000 clones, around 86% being singletons. The CDR3 contains 17 residues. CDR1 is SGHTA, CDR2 FQGNSA, per germline. J was trimmed by 6 bases and V by 5 bases; bases with no gene match: 12. The TCR comes from a woman in her forties or fifties in good health and CMV-seropositive. Material: PBMCs. The J gene is TRBJ2-2, the V gene TRBV7-2, with 10 bases fitting TRBD1. This chain's CDR3 is CASSRVMGQGLPGELFF. CDR3 coding DNA: TGTGCCAGCAGCCGCGTGATGGGACAGGGGCTCCCCGGGGAGCTGTTTTTT. Complete variable domain (other parts from reference TRBV7-2 and TRBJ2-2): GAGVSQSPSNKVTEKGKDVELRCDPISGHTALYWYRQSLGQGLEFLIYFQGNSAPDKSGLPSDRFSAERTGGSVSTLTIQRTQQEDSAVYLCASSRVMGQGLPGELFFGEGSRLTVL.